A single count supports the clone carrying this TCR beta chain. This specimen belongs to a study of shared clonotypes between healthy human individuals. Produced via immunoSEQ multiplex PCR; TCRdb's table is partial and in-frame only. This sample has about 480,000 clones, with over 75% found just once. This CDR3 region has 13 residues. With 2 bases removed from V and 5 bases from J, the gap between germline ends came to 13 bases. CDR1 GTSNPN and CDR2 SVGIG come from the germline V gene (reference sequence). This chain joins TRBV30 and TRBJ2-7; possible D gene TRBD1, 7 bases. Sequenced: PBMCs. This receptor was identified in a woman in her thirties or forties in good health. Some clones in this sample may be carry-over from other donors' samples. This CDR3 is CAWSLAGGHEQYF. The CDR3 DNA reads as TGTGCCTGGAGTTTGGCAGGGGGGCACGAGCAGTACTTC.